This T cell receptor beta chain was recovered during a study of cytomegalovirus exposure and HLA in healthy donors. This clone was counted a few times. The PCR employed 60 Vbeta primers together with 13 Jbeta primers. Sequencing was performed with immunoSEQ multiplex PCR; in TCRdb, only in-frame clones are kept and a portion is missing. The sample has roughly 170,000 clones, 80% seen once. Material: PBMCs. The sequence came from a woman in her 50s in good health and CMV-seropositive.

This CDR3 reads CSVERLGGKLFF. The CDR3 DNA follows: TGCAGCGTTGAGCGACTCGGTGGAAAACTGTTTTTT. The J gene is TRBJ1-4, the V gene TRBV29-1, with D unresolved. Per germline, CDR1 SQVTM and CDR2 ANQGSEA. The CDR3 totals 12 residues. V lost 3 bases, J lost 10 bases, and 12 bases lay in between.